Only a few counts were recorded for the clone carrying this T cell receptor (beta chain). Sample-barcoded 5' priming and a J-beta primer mix drove a second PCR of about 6 to 11 cycles. MiXCR, run by TCRdb on the 5' RACE reads, gives a single entry per CDR3 protein. The sample contains around 1,700,000 distinct CDR3 sequences, 28% of which appear only once. Germline V gene data show CDR1 as DFQATT and CDR2 as SNEGSKA (reference sequence). The CDR3 sequence is 14 residues long. Trimming removed 5 bases at V and 1 base at J, with 12 bases between. This sample is part of a study of blood T cells in healthy people across ages.

The receptor was isolated from a woman aged 30 to 39 in good health. V and J are TRBV20-1 and TRBJ1-5, with unresolved D. Material for sequencing was blood. The CDR3 sequence: CSASKGTSNQPQHF. CDR3 DNA: TGCAGTGCTTCAAAGGGTACGAGCAATCAGCCCCAGCATTTT.